A single sample gave rise to the 15 T cell receptor beta chains below, sequenced in a study of CD8+ T cells in alopecia areata. cDNA prepared by RNA extraction and subsequent reverse transcription served as the template for sequencing. The method was immunoSEQ multiplex PCR; TCRdb's version includes in-frame clones alone and lacks a portion of them. The sample has 140,000 to 150,000 clones; around 58% are singletons. The material sequenced was CD4+ T cells sorted from blood, taken at week 0. The receptors originated from a human donor with alopecia areata.

V is TRBV7-9 and J is TRBJ1-2; TRBD1 matches at 7 bases. CDR3 size: 13 residues. Trimming cost V 7 bases and J 3 bases; bases outside gene matches: 5. Germline CDR1 and CDR2: SEHNR and FQNEAQ (reference sequence). The CDR3 sequence: CASNRDSDYGYTF. CDR3 bases: TGTGCCAGCAACCGGGACAGTGACTATGGCTACACCTTC.

CDR3 bases: TGCGCCAGCAGCCCGGGCGGGGGGCTGAACAATGAGCAGTTCTTC. Translated, it gives CASSPGGGLNNEQFF. The chain couples TRBV5-1 to TRBJ2-1; TRBD2 matches at 8 bases. The CDR3 has 15 amino acids. After removal of 4 bases from V and 5 bases from J, the junction contained 8 bases not matched to a gene. The germline gives CDR1 SGHRS, CDR2 YFSETQ.

The chain combines TRBV29-1 with TRBJ2-3, with 8 bases fitting TRBD2. CDR3 length equals 14 residues. V was pared by 8 bases and J by 1 base, with 8 bases of the junction left unmatched. CDR1 and CDR2 from the germline V gene are SQVTM and ANQGSEA. CDR3 in amino acids: CSISGGAGTDTQYF. CDR3 coding DNA: TGCAGCATCTCCGGGGGGGCAGGCACAGATACGCAGTATTTT.

The sample holds a few counts of this clone. The J gene is TRBJ1-1, the V gene TRBV29-1; TRBD1 agrees at 7 bases. There are 11 residues in the CDR3. Germline V gene data show CDR1 as SQVTM and CDR2 as ANQGSEA. J gave up 4 bases and V 5 bases, and 1 base lay outside the gene matches. CDR3: CSVPGGTEAFF. In DNA, the CDR3 is TGCAGCGTTCCAGGGGGCACTGAAGCTTTCTTT.

The J gene is TRBJ2-3, the V gene TRBV29-1; 13 nucleotides match TRBD2. Germline V gives CDR1 SQVTM, CDR2 ANQGSEA. This CDR3 has 17 residues. The V segment lost 0 bases and the J segment 8 bases; nucleotides outside the gene matches: 11. CDR3 nucleotide sequence: TGCAGCGTTGAAGATCGTACAGGGACTAGCGGGGTCGGTACGCAGTATTTT. It codes for CSVEDRTGTSGVGTQYF.

This chain uses TRBV11-3 with TRBJ2-2; a weak D match, TRBD2 (5 bases). With 0 bases removed from V and 6 bases from J, the gap between germline ends came to 11 bases. This CDR3 has 15 amino acids. The germline V gene encodes CDR1 SGHNT and CDR2 YENEEA. The CDR3 here is CASSLEWESSGELFF. CDR3 in DNA: TGTGCCAGCAGCTTAGAATGGGAGTCGTCCGGGGAGCTGTTTTTT.

The chain is built from TRBV27 and TRBJ2-1; D remains ambiguous. Trimming took off 5 bases at V and 10 bases at J, with 12 bases between the two ends. This CDR3 spans 12 amino acids. Looked up from germline, CDR1 is MNHEY and CDR2 is SMNVEV (reference sequence). CDR3 amino acids: CASSPSGNEQFF. CDR3 in DNA: TGTGCCAGCAGTCCCTCGGGCAACGAGCAGTTCTTC.

This chain uses TRBV4-1 with TRBJ2-2, with TRBD2 matching over 7 bases. The V gene end was trimmed by 1 base and the J gene end by 0 bases; junction bases not matched to a gene: 11. The CDR3 covers 19 residues. Germline CDR1 MGHRA, CDR2 YSYEKL. CDR3 DNA sequence: TGCGCCAGCAGCCAAGGGACCCTTGGGGGACTACCGAACACCGGGGAGCTGTTTTTT. Its protein product is CASSQGTLGGLPNTGELFF.

The J gene is TRBJ1-3, the V gene TRBV7-9, with D tentatively TRBD1 (5 bases). The CDR3 is made up of 13 amino acids. Per germline, CDR1 SEHNR and CDR2 FQNEAQ (reference sequence). V was trimmed by 5 bases and J by 1 base, leaving 6 bases between them. Here the CDR3 DNA reads TGTGCCAGCAGCCCAGGGTCTGGAAACACCATATATTTT. This encodes CASSPGSGNTIYF.

This clone was counted only a few times. The chain couples TRBV9 to TRBJ2-1, with 7 bases identical to TRBD1. V gave up 3 bases and J gave up 0 bases; unmatched junction bases: 21. Germline assignment: CDR1 SGDLS and CDR2 YYNGEE. The CDR3 is 21 amino acids. CDR3: CASSAGTVGPEILSSYNEQFF. The CDR3, as DNA: TGTGCCAGCAGCGCCGGGACAGTGGGACCAGAAATACTGAGCTCCTACAATGAGCAGTTCTTC.

The table lists this clone with a few counts. The chain employs TRBV30 and TRBJ1-3; weak D call: TRBD1 (5 bases). V was pared by 1 base and J by 0 bases, with 10 bases between. This CDR3 region has 15 residues. Per germline, CDR1 GTSNPN and CDR2 SVGIG (reference sequence). The CDR3 here is CAWSAPGTSGNTIYF. The DNA of the CDR3 is TGTGCCTGGAGTGCCCCAGGGACCTCTGGAAACACCATATATTTT.

The chain employs TRBV30 and TRBJ2-7; TRBD2 is a possible D gene (5 bases). The germline CDR1 and CDR2 sequences are GTSNPN and SVGIG (reference sequence). There are 16 residues in the CDR3. Trimming removed 0 bases at V and 2 bases at J, with 17 bases between. As DNA, the CDR3 is TGTGCCTGGAGTGTACGAGGGCCTGGGTTCACCTACGAGCAGTACTTC. It encodes CAWSVRGPGFTYEQYF.

The CDR3 bases are TGTGCCAGCATGCGGTCGGGACACACAGATACGCAGTATTTT. Translated, it gives CASMRSGHTDTQYF. The V gene is TRBV27, the J gene TRBJ2-3, with D perhaps TRBD1 (6 bases). V was trimmed by 7 bases and J by 2 bases, leaving 13 bases between them. CDR1 is MNHEY and CDR2 is SMNVEV in the germline V gene (reference sequence). This CDR3 contains 14 residues.

In this sample, this clone turned up a few times. The chain employs TRBV14 and TRBJ1-1; tentatively, D is TRBD1 (6 bases). There are 13 residues in the CDR3. Trimming took 1 base from V and 8 from J, leaving 11 bases between them. Per germline, CDR1 SGHDN and CDR2 FVKESK. This chain's CDR3 is CASSQASGGEAFF. CDR3 DNA: TGTGCCAGCAGCCAAGCATCCGGGGGCGAAGCTTTCTTT.

The genes are TRBV15 and TRBJ1-4; TRBD1 might be the D (5 bases). The CDR3 loop spans 18 amino acids. Trimming took 1 base from V and 2 from J, leaving 17 bases between them. From germline, CDR1 is LNHNV and CDR2 YYDKDF (reference sequence). This CDR3 is CATSRGSSWGVTNEKLFF. The CDR3 DNA follows: TGTGCCACCAGCAGAGGGTCTTCTTGGGGGGTGACTAATGAAAAACTGTTTTTT. The full variable domain, in which reference TRBV15 and TRBJ1-4 provide the parts outside the CDR3, is DAMVIQNPRYQVTQFGKPVTLSCSQTLNHNVMYWYQQKSSQAPKLLFHYYDKDFNNEADTPDNFQSRRPNTSFCFLDIRSPGLGDTAMYLCATSRGSSWGVTNEKLFFGSGTQLSVL.